This T cell receptor (beta chain) was identified during a study of T-cell memory formation after mild COVID-19. A few counts support this clonotype. The V gene's germline CDR1 is MNHEY and CDR2 SVGAGI. The junction had 9 bases not matched to a gene; V was cut back by 2 bases and J by 4 bases. The CDR3 is 16 amino acids. In TCRdb, the 5' RACE reads were re-called with MiXCR into one record per CDR3 protein. This table holds about half a million distinct CDR3 sequences, 15% to 20% found once. This clonotype was sampled from an adult woman who had mild COVID-19 (a few samples of this study predate the infection). Cell type and time point are not known. This chain links TRBV6-5 with TRBJ1-1, with 8 bases lining up with TRBD1. Sequencing was performed on PBMCs or a T cell subset sorted from them (not recorded which). Here the CDR3 reads CASSYGTGSPGTEAFF. In nucleotides, the CDR3 is TGTGCCAGCAGTTACGGGACAGGAAGTCCGGGCACTGAAGCTTTCTTT.